This T cell receptor (beta chain) was retrieved from a study of T cell repertoires in cytomegalovirus infection. Using its own MiXCR run on the reads, TCRdb lists one record per CDR3 protein. The repertoire holds roughly 920,000 distinct CDR3 sequences, with around 31% as singletons. This CDR3 spans 12 amino acids. Per germline, CDR1 SGHVS and CDR2 FQNEAQ. V lost 5 bases, J lost 3 bases, and 5 bases lay in between. Study results and caveats: The ex vivo response was dominated by HLA-C-restricted CMV-specific TCR beta clonotypes.

Regarding this clonotype: Antigen: not known.

The chain has TRBV7-8 and TRBJ2-1; no clear D. This sequence was found in a human donor in good health (CMV status not recorded). Some clones in this sample may be carry-over from other donors' samples. The source material was cultured CD8+ T cells from PBMCs, sampled from culture after CMV antigen stimulation. The CDR3 DNA reads TGTGCCAGCAGCCCGATCTACAATGAGCAGTTCTTC. It yields the protein CASSPIYNEQFF.